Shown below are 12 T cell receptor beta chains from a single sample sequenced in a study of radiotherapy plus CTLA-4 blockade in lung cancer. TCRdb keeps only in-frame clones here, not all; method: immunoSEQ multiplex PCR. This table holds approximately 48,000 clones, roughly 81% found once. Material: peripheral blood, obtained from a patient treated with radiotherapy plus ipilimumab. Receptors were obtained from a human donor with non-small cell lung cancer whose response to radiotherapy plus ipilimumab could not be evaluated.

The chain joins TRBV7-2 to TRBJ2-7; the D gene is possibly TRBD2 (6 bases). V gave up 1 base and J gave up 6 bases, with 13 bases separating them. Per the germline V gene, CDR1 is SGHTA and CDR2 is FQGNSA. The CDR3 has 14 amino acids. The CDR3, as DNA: TGTGCCAGCAGCTTAGAGGCGGGGAACGGCGAGCAGTACTTC. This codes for CASSLEAGNGEQYF.

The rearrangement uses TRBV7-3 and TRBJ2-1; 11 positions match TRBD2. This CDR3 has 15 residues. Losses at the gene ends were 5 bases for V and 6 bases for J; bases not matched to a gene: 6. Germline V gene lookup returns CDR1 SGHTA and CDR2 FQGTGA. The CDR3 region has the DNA TGTGCCAGCAGCACCGGACTAGCGGGCGCCAATGAGCAGTTCTTC. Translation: CASSTGLAGANEQFF.

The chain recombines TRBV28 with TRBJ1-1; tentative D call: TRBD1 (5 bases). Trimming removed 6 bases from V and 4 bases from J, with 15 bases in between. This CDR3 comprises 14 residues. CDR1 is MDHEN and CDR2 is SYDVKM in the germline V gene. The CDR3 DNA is TGTGCCAGCAGAAGGTCAGGGTTGGTCACTGAAGCTTTCTTT. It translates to CASRRSGLVTEAFF.

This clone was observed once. The CDR3 coding sequence is TGTGCCTCTAAGGAGGGCGAGAATCAGCCCCAGCATTTT. It specifies CASKEGENQPQHF. V is TRBV19 and J is TRBJ1-5, with unresolved D. Trimming stripped 11 bases from V and 4 bases from J, with 15 bases between. CDR3 size: 13 residues. CDR1 LNHDA and CDR2 SQIVND come from the germline V gene (reference sequence).

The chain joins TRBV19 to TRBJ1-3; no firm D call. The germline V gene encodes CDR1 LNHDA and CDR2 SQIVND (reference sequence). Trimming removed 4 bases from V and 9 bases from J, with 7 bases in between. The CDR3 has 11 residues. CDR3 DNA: TGTGCCAGTAGTACCATCGGCACCATATATTTT. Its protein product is CASSTIGTIYF.

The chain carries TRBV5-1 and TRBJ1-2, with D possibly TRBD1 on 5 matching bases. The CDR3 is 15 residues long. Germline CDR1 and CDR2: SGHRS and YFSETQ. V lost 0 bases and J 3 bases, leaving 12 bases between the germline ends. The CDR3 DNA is TGCGCCAGCAGCTTGGTATCGGGAGGGGACTATGGCTACACCTTC. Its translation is CASSLVSGGDYGYTF.

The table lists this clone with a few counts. The CDR3 region has the DNA TGCGCCAGCAGCTTGGGGGCCGGTAATGAAAAACTGTTTTTT. This sequence encodes CASSLGAGNEKLFF. V usage is TRBV5-1 and J usage is TRBJ1-4; D gene uncertain. This CDR3 is 14 amino acids long. The germline CDR1 and CDR2 sequences are SGHRS and YFSETQ. Deletions cut 0 bases from V and 4 bases from J, with 7 bases between.

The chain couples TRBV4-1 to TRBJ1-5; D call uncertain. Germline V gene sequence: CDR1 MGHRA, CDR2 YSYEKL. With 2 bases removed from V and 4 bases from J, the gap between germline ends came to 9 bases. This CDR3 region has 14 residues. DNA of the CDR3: TGCGCCAGCAGCCAACCCGGACTGAATCAGCCCCAGCATTTT. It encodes CASSQPGLNQPQHF.

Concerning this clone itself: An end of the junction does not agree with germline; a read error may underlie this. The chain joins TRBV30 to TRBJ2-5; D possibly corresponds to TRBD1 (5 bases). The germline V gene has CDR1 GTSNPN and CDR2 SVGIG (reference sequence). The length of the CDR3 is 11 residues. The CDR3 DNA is TGTGCCTGGAGTAGCCCACAGGTCACCCACTTC. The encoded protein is CAWSSPQVTHF.

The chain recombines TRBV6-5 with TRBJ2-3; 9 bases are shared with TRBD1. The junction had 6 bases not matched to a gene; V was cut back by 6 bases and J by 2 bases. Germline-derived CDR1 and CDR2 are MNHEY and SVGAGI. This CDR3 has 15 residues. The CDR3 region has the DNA TGTGCCAGCAGCCCGGGACAGGGAATCACAGATACGCAGTATTTT. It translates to CASSPGQGITDTQYF.

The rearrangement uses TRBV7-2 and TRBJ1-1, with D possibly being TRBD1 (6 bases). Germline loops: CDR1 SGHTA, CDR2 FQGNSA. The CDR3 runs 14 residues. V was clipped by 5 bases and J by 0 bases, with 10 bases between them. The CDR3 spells CASSRGTLNTEAFF. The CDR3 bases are TGTGCCAGCAGCCGAGGGACACTGAACACTGAAGCTTTCTTT. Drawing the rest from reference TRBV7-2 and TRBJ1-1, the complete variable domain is GAGVSQSPSNKVTEKGKDVELRCDPISGHTALYWYRQSLGQGLEFLIYFQGNSAPDKSGLPSDRFSAERTGGSVSTLTIQRTQQEDSAVYLCASSRGTLNTEAFFGQGTRLTVV.

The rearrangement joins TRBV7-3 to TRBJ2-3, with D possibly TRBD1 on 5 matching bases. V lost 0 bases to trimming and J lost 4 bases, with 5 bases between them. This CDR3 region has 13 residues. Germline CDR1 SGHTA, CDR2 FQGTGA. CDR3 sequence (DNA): TGTGCCAGCAGCTTAACCAGGGCAGATACGCAGTATTTT. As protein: CASSLTRADTQYF. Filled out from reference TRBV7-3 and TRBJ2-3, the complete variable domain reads GAGVSQTPSNKVTEKGKYVELRCDPISGHTALYWYRQSLGQGPEFLIYFQGTGAADDSGLPNDRFFAVRPEGSVSTLKIQRTERGDSAVYLCASSLTRADTQYFGPGTRLTVL.